Given below is one T cell receptor beta chain in context. Germline V gene lookup returns CDR1 SGHRS and CDR2 YFSETQ. CDR3 length: 14 residues. V was clipped by 1 base and J by 1 base, with 5 bases between them. The sample is drawn from a study of blood T cell repertoires in COVID-19. Study-level background: Sites across the United States, Italy and Spain contributed samples from acute and convalescent COVID-19. Sources were T cells, B-cell-depleted T cells, or PBMCs; the material itself was cDNA or gDNA.

In the source study's methods: Quantification of nucleated cells was approximated via reference gene primer amplification. The protocol was immunoSEQ multiplex PCR, while the TCRdb copy is restricted to in-frame clones and leaves out a portion. The D gene and trimming were derived from the DNA, and the V and J assignments and clone size from that table. The data hold roughly 100,000 clones, with roughly 80% observed a single time. This TCR was sampled from a woman aged 80 or over with active or convalescent COVID-19. The chain couples TRBV5-1 to TRBJ2-2; a weak D match, TRBD1 (5 bases). Sequenced: peripheral blood. CDR3 region: CASSLTGNTGELFF. The CDR3 DNA reads TGCGCCAGCAGCTTGACAGGGAACACCGGGGAGCTGTTTTTT.